A single sample is the source of the 15 T cell receptor beta chains below, sequenced in a study of cytomegalovirus exposure and HLA in healthy donors. PCR primers comprised 60 Vbeta and 13 Jbeta primers. The assay was immunoSEQ multiplex PCR, and TCRdb's table has in-frame clones only and misses some. Among under 200,000 clones listed, over 80% were seen once. Sequences were obtained from PBMCs. The receptors originated from a man in his forties or fifties in good health and CMV-seropositive.

The chain employs TRBV21-1 and TRBJ2-2; the table calls TRBD1, which could not be checked here. TRBV21-1 is annotated as a pseudogene. This CDR3 spans 16 amino acids. The CDR3 DNA follows: TGTGCCAGCAGCAACTGCAGGGGGCTGAACACCGGGGAGCTGTTTTTT. Translated: CASSNCRGLNTGELFF.

The genes are TRBV19 and TRBJ1-2, with TRBD1 matching 8 bases. Germline V gives CDR1 LNHDA, CDR2 SQIVND (reference sequence). Trimming cost V 7 bases and J 4 bases; bases outside gene matches: 5. This CDR3 contains 13 residues. The CDR3 nucleotides are TGTGCCAGTACTAGGGACAGGATCTATGGCTACACCTTC. Translated: CASTRDRIYGYTF.

The rearrangement links TRBV27 to TRBJ1-1, with 7 nucleotides matching TRBD1. Per the germline V gene, CDR1 is MNHEY and CDR2 is SMNVEV (reference sequence). The CDR3 has 13 amino acids. Trimming cost V 8 bases and J 0 bases; bases outside gene matches: 3. The CDR3 DNA sequence: TGTGCCAGCCAGGGACAGCTGAACACTGAAGCTTTCTTT. Protein sequence: CASQGQLNTEAFF.

The chain employs TRBV27 and TRBJ2-5, with D tentatively TRBD2 (5 bases). Per germline, CDR1 MNHEY and CDR2 SMNVEV (reference sequence). This CDR3 has 13 residues. Deletions cut 0 bases from V and 7 bases from J, with 9 bases between. The CDR3 DNA reads TGTGCCAGCAGTTTATCACTAGAAGGGACCCAGTACTTC. Protein product: CASSLSLEGTQYF.

The chain has TRBV29-1 and TRBJ1-1; no clear D. V shed 3 bases and J shed 0 bases, with 5 bases lying between them. Looked up from germline, CDR1 is SQVTM and CDR2 is ANQGSEA. The CDR3 length is 12 residues. The CDR3 spells CSVDMLNTEAFF. The CDR3 DNA reads as TGCAGCGTTGACATGTTGAACACTGAAGCTTTCTTT.

V is TRBV4-3 and J is TRBJ2-7, with no clear D. The CDR3 loop spans 15 amino acids. V dropped 0 bases and J dropped 0 bases, with 9 bases sitting between them. Germline V gene lookup returns CDR1 LGHNA and CDR2 YSLEER. CDR3 region: CASSQDASSSYEQYF. The CDR3 nucleotides read TGCGCCAGCAGCCAAGATGCCTCGAGCTCCTACGAGCAGTACTTC.

This chain joins TRBV11-3 and TRBJ2-3, with D possibly TRBD1 on 6 matching bases. The length of the CDR3 is 15 residues. Germline CDR1 is SGHNT and CDR2 is YENEEA. V was trimmed by 3 bases and J by 0 bases, leaving 10 bases between them. In nucleotides, the CDR3 is TGTGCCAGCAGCTTGGGACACTATAGCACAGATACGCAGTATTTT. Protein product: CASSLGHYSTDTQYF.

This sequence joins TRBV5-8 and TRBJ2-1; D possibly corresponds to TRBD1 (5 bases). V shed 1 base and J shed 0 bases, with 8 bases lying between them. This CDR3 contains 15 residues. The V gene's germline CDR1 is SGHTS and CDR2 YDEGEE. The CDR3: CASSLTGPSYNEQFF. CDR3 bases: TGTGCCAGCAGCTTGACAGGCCCCTCCTACAATGAGCAGTTCTTC.

The V gene is TRBV28, the J gene TRBJ1-4; 9 bases map to TRBD1. CDR1 and CDR2 from the germline V gene are MDHEN and SYDVKM. The J segment lost 8 bases and the V segment lost 6 bases, leaving 7 bases of the junction unmatched. The CDR3 runs 14 residues. CDR3 bases: TGTGCCAGCAGGCTTGGGACAGGGAAAGAAAAACTGTTTTTT. This sequence encodes CASRLGTGKEKLFF.

V and J are TRBV15 and TRBJ1-1; D gene unclear. Per the germline V gene, CDR1 is LNHNV and CDR2 is YYDKDF (reference sequence). CDR3 length: 11 amino acids. Between the trimmed V and J ends, which lost 8 bases and 6 bases, there was a span of 10 bases. Written as DNA, the CDR3 is TGTGCCACCTCCGGGGTAGCTGAAGCTTTCTTT. This codes for CATSGVAEAFF.

V and J are TRBV30 and TRBJ1-2; 12 nucleotides match TRBD1. This CDR3 is built from 18 residues. Germline-derived CDR1 and CDR2 are GTSNPN and SVGIG (reference sequence). With V trimmed by 4 bases and J by 0 bases, 12 bases remained unmatched. The CDR3 reads CAWTYRDRGRLANYGYTF. The CDR3 nucleotides read TGTGCCTGGACCTACCGGGACAGGGGGCGCCTAGCTAACTATGGCTACACCTTC.

This clone is a singleton in its sample. The V and J genes are TRBV4-1 and TRBJ2-7; weak D call: TRBD2 (6 bases). CDR1 is MGHRA and CDR2 is YSYEKL in the germline V gene. The V gene lost 5 bases and the J gene lost 1 base, with 12 bases spanning the gap. The CDR3 extends over 14 amino acids. CDR3 sequence reads: CASSYPGESYEQYF. CDR3 nucleotides: TGCGCCAGCAGCTATCCGGGGGAGTCCTACGAGCAGTACTTC.

The chain is built from TRBV7-2 and TRBJ1-4; D is perhaps TRBD1 (6 bases). CDR1 and CDR2 (germline): SGHTA, FQGNSA. The CDR3 is 17 residues long. V lost 7 bases and J lost 2, with 20 bases in between. CDR3 region: CASTPAPGVGTNEKLFF. In DNA, the CDR3 is TGTGCCAGCACCCCAGCCCCAGGGGTCGGCACTAATGAAAAACTGTTTTTT.

The chain has TRBV6-5 and TRBJ2-3; 9 nucleotides line up with TRBD2. The germline CDR1 and CDR2 sequences are MNHEY and SVGAGI. Unmatched junction bases numbered 6, after V lost 2 bases and J lost 3 bases. The CDR3 length is 16 residues. CDR3 protein: CASSYKFAGGTDTQYF. CDR3 nucleotides: TGTGCCAGCAGTTACAAATTCGCGGGGGGGACAGATACGCAGTATTTT.

CDR3 sequence (DNA): TGTGCCAGCAGCGGGGACAGGGGACAGGGCAATCAGCCCCAGCATTTT. Protein sequence: CASSGDRGQGNQPQHF. The chain carries TRBV7-9 and TRBJ1-5; 10 positions match TRBD1. CDR3 size: 16 residues. The germline gives CDR1 SEHNR, CDR2 FQNEAQ (reference sequence). After removal of 5 bases from V and 2 bases from J, the junction contained 6 bases not matched to a gene.